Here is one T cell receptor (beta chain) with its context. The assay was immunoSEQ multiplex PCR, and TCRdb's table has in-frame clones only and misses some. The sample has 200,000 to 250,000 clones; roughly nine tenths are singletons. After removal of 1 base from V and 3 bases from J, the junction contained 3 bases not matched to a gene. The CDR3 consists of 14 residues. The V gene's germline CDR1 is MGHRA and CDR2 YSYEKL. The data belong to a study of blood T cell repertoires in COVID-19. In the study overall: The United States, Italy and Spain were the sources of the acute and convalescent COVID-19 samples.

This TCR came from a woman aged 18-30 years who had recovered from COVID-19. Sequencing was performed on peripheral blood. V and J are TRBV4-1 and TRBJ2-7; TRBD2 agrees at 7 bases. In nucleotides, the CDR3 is TGCGCCAGCAGCCAAGGGGGGGGGTTCTACGAGCAGTACTTC. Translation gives CASSQGGGFYEQYF.